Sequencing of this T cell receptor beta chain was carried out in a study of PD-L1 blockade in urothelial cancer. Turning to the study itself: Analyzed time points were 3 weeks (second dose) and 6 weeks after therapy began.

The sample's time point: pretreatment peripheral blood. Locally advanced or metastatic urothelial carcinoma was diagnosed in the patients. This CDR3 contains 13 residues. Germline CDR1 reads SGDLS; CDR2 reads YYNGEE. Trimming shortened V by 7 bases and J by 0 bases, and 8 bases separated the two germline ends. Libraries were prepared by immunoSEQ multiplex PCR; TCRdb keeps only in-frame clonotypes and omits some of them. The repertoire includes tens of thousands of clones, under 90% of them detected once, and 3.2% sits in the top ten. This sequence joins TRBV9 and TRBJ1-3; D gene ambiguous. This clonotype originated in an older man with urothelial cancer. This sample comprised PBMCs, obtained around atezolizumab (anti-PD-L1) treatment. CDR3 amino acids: CASGAPSGNTIYF. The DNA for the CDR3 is TGTGCCAGCGGCGCTCCCTCTGGAAACACCATATATTTT.